The entry below gives a single T cell receptor beta chain sequence along with its context. Its antigen remains unidentified. At one end the junction does not follow the germline gene, possibly because of a read error. This specimen comes from a study of blood T cells in healthy people across ages. On the study more broadly: There was about one barcoded beta molecule captured by template switching per two T cells.

Regarding the study as a whole: Estimated diversity across one million T cells was deemed an underestimate. Roughly linearly, TCR beta diversity per million T cells fell as age increased.

The CDR3 is 17 residues long. Germline CDR1 and CDR2: LGHDT and YNNKEL (reference sequence). Per sample, a minimum of 7 million PBMCs were isolated. The use of a sample-barcoded 5' primer and a J-beta primer mix characterized a second PCR of about 7 to 12 cycles. TCRdb passed the 5' RACE reads through MiXCR, listing each CDR3 protein once. The sample lists hundreds of thousands of distinct CDR3 sequences, around 54% occurring once. Sequenced input: blood. V gene TRBV3-1 combines with J gene TRBJ2-3, with D uncertain. The sequence was obtained from a man in his sixties in good health. The CDR3 spells CASSQQPPSVSTDAQYF. The CDR3 coding sequence is TGTGCCAGCAGCCAACAACCCCCCTCAGTTAGCACAGATGCGCAGTATTTT.